The next 25 T cell receptor beta chains were all read from a single sample in a study of T cell responses to AZD1222 COVID-19 vaccine. Profiled with immunoSEQ multiplex PCR; TCRdb holds only in-frame clones, not every one. The data show more than 110,000 clones, around 90% seen once. The sample was peripheral blood, taken on day 0 of AZD1222 vaccination. These receptors came from an adult in good health.

The rearrangement joins TRBV6-5 to TRBJ1-1, with 10 bases fitting TRBD1. J gave up 4 bases and V 5 bases, and 7 bases lay outside the gene matches. The CDR3 consists of 15 residues. Germline CDR1 and CDR2: MNHEY and SVGAGI. CDR3 nucleotide sequence: TGTGCCAGCAGTCCTAATAGGGACAGGGGCACTGAAGCTTTCTTT. Protein product: CASSPNRDRGTEAFF.

This clone was found a few times. This chain links TRBV7-9 with TRBJ2-7, with 10 positions matching TRBD2. Germline CDR1 reads SEHNR; CDR2 reads FQNEAQ (reference sequence). This CDR3 region has 15 residues. Trimming at V came to 8 bases and at J to 2 bases, leaving 9 bases not matched to a gene. The CDR3 here is CASGYTSGNPYEQYF. CDR3 nucleotides: TGTGCCAGCGGTTATACTAGCGGGAATCCCTACGAGCAGTACTTC.

Details on this clone: The same CDR3 is also encoded by other DNA sequences in this sample. The chain has TRBV5-1 and TRBJ1-5, with 7 bases lining up with TRBD1. This CDR3 has 14 amino acids. The V and J ends lost 4 bases and 3 bases, in that order; junction bases with no gene match: 4. Per germline, CDR1 SGHRS and CDR2 YFSETQ. The CDR3 sequence is CASSQTGNNQPQHF. The CDR3 DNA sequence: TGCGCCAGCAGCCAGACAGGGAACAATCAGCCCCAGCATTTT.

V is TRBV29-1 and J is TRBJ1-2; 11 nucleotides match TRBD1. Trimming removed 5 bases from V and 7 bases from J; junction bases left unmatched: 9. CDR1 and CDR2 (germline): SQVTM, ANQGSEA. The length of the CDR3 is 14 residues. CDR3 bases: TGCAGCGTTCGATCCCGGGACAGGGGGTTTGGCTACACCTTC. Its translation is CSVRSRDRGFGYTF.

This rearrangement joins TRBV4-1 to TRBJ2-3; 8 nucleotides align to TRBD1. Unmatched junction bases numbered 20, after V lost 4 bases and J lost 2 bases. The germline V gene encodes CDR1 MGHRA and CDR2 YSYEKL. The CDR3 contains 20 residues. The CDR3 region has the DNA TGCGCCAGCAGCCCTTTGGCGGGACAGGCATTGAAAGGGGACACAGATACGCAGTATTTT. Translation gives CASSPLAGQALKGDTDTQYF.

J is TRBJ1-5 and V is TRBV19; possible D gene TRBD1, 5 bases. The length of the CDR3 is 13 residues. The germline gives CDR1 LNHDA, CDR2 SQIVND (reference sequence). V was pared by 5 bases and J by 7 bases, with 12 bases between. CDR3 protein: CASSLTYRQPQHF. CDR3 nucleotides: TGTGCCAGTAGTTTGACATACAGGCAGCCCCAGCATTTT.

The J gene is TRBJ2-1, the V gene TRBV19, with a possible D match to TRBD2 (6 bases). The CDR3 is 17 residues long. The V gene lost 1 base and the J gene lost 1 base, with 14 bases spanning the gap. The germline gives CDR1 LNHDA, CDR2 SQIVND (reference sequence). In DNA, the CDR3 is TGTGCCAGTAGTATAGTGGGGGGAGAAGTTTCCTACAATGAGCAGTTCTTC. It encodes CASSIVGGEVSYNEQFF.

Here the CDR3 DNA reads TGTGCCAGCTCGAACCCTGGGGACAGGGGGAAAAATGAGCAGTTCTTC. The encoded protein is CASSNPGDRGKNEQFF. V gene TRBV18 combines with J gene TRBJ2-1; TRBD1 agrees at 11 bases. The junction had 11 bases not matched to a gene; V was cut back by 6 bases and J by 7 bases. Germline CDR1 KGHSH, CDR2 LQKENI. The CDR3 has 16 amino acids.

J is TRBJ1-1 and V is TRBV9; possible D gene TRBD1, 6 bases. The CDR3 runs 14 residues. Per the germline V gene, CDR1 is SGDLS and CDR2 is YYNGEE. V lost 0 bases to trimming and J lost 4 bases, with 10 bases between them. The CDR3 protein is CASSVGEGGTEAFF. The CDR3 region has the DNA TGTGCCAGCAGCGTAGGGGAGGGGGGCACTGAAGCTTTCTTT. The full variable domain, completed using reference TRBV9 and TRBJ1-1, is DSGVTQTPKHLITATGQRVTLRCSPRSGDLSVYWYQQSLDQGLQFLIQYYNGEERAKGNILERFSAQQFPDLHSELNLSSLELGDSALYFCASSVGEGGTEAFFGQGTRLTVV.

The genes are TRBV27 and TRBJ1-4; D remains ambiguous. There are 13 residues in the CDR3. Trimming left V 5 bases short and J 7 bases short, with 11 bases between. CDR1 MNHEY and CDR2 SMNVEV come from the germline V gene (reference sequence). The CDR3 coding sequence is TGTGCCAGCAGTCCCCTCTATCGTGAAAAACTGTTTTTT. Translating gives CASSPLYREKLFF.

The chain combines TRBV9 with TRBJ1-2, with 7 bases that match TRBD1. Germline values: CDR1 SGDLS, CDR2 YYNGEE. CDR3 size: 13 residues. V gave up 0 bases and J gave up 8 bases; unmatched junction bases: 4. DNA of the CDR3: TGTGCCAGCAGCGTAGACGGACAGGTCGGCTACACCTTC. This encodes CASSVDGQVGYTF.

In regard to this clone: This sample includes further DNA sequences coding for the same CDR3. The chain combines TRBV6-5 with TRBJ2-6; no clear D. V lost 0 bases to trimming and J lost 0 bases, with 6 bases between them. From germline, CDR1 is MNHEY and CDR2 SVGAGI. This CDR3 contains 16 residues. The CDR3 DNA sequence: TGTGCCAGCAGTTACTCCCCGACCTCTGGGGCCAACGTCCTGACTTTC. It encodes CASSYSPTSGANVLTF.

This clone was seen a handful of times. The chain combines TRBV7-9 with TRBJ1-2, with D tentatively TRBD1 (5 bases). The CDR3 totals 14 residues. CDR1 and CDR2 from the germline V gene are SEHNR and FQNEAQ (reference sequence). V lost 1 base to trimming and J lost 8 bases, with 14 bases between them. The CDR3 DNA sequence: TGTGCCAGCAGCTTAGGACAACCCGGACAAGGCTACACCTTC. Translating it yields CASSLGQPGQGYTF.

The chain combines TRBV28 with TRBJ2-7, with a weak D call TRBD2 (5 bases). Germline lookup yields CDR1 MDHEN and CDR2 SYDVKM. The CDR3 is made up of 14 amino acids. Trimming cost V 6 bases and J 2 bases, with 14 bases left between them. In DNA form, the CDR3 reads TGTGCCAGCAGCAAGAGTGGACTGGCCTACGAGCAGTACTTC. This encodes CASSKSGLAYEQYF.

The V gene is TRBV7-2, the J gene TRBJ1-6; tentative D call: TRBD1 (5 bases). The CDR3 extends over 17 amino acids. V shed 3 bases and J shed 9 bases, with 21 bases lying between them. The germline V gene encodes CDR1 SGHTA and CDR2 FQGNSA. Here the CDR3 DNA reads TGTGCCAGCAGCTTCCCCGGGACGCGCGGCCTATCTTCACCCCTCCACTTT. It encodes CASSFPGTRGLSSPLHF.

The chain has TRBV28 and TRBJ1-2, with 7 bases that match TRBD1. The CDR3 is 12 residues long. From germline, CDR1 is MDHEN and CDR2 SYDVKM. The J segment lost 12 bases and the V segment lost 7 bases, leaving 11 bases of the junction unmatched. This CDR3 reads CASNRPGTVDTF. In nucleotides, the CDR3 is TGTGCCAGCAACCGCCCAGGGACAGTTGACACCTTC.

The chain couples TRBV28 to TRBJ1-1; tentative D call: TRBD1 (5 bases). Germline CDR1 is MDHEN and CDR2 is SYDVKM. V gave up 4 bases and J gave up 1 base, with 13 bases separating them. The CDR3 covers 15 residues. The CDR3 here is CASSSGAGGNTEAFF. CDR3 nucleotide sequence: TGTGCCAGCAGTTCAGGTGCGGGGGGGAACACTGAAGCTTTCTTT.

The CDR3 sequence is CASSSAGANYGYTF. In DNA form, the CDR3 reads TGTGCCAGCAGCTCCGCGGGGGCAAACTATGGCTACACCTTC. This chain connects TRBV5-4 to TRBJ1-2, with D possibly matching TRBD1 (6 bases). Looked up from germline, CDR1 is SGHNT and CDR2 is YYREEE (reference sequence). This CDR3 comprises 14 residues. Trimming cost V 3 bases and J 2 bases, with 11 bases left between them. Based on the CDR3 plus reference TRBV5-4 and TRBJ1-2, the full variable domain is ETGVTQSPTHLIKTRGQQVTLRCSSQSGHNTVSWYQQALGQGPQFIFQYYREEENGRGNFPPRFSGLQFPNYSSELNVNALELDDSALYLCASSSAGANYGYTFGSGTRLTVV.

The chain couples TRBV30 to TRBJ2-1; D not resolved. Germline loops: CDR1 GTSNPN, CDR2 SVGIG (reference sequence). There are 12 residues in the CDR3. V lost 0 bases and J lost 10, with 10 bases in between. DNA of the CDR3: TGTGCCTGGAGTGTTAGTTTCGGGGAGCAGTTCTTC. It is translated as CAWSVSFGEQFF.

The chain employs TRBV7-2 and TRBJ2-7; TRBD1 is a possible D gene (5 bases). Germline CDR1 SGHTA, CDR2 FQGNSA. Trimming removed 8 bases at V and 0 bases at J, with 11 bases between. The CDR3 sequence is 13 residues long. CDR3 in DNA: TGTGCCAGCCAGGGCGGAACCTCCTACGAGCAGTACTTC. Its translation is CASQGGTSYEQYF.

The sample holds one count of this clone. CDR3 residues: CASSVAGGPETQYF. CDR3 bases: TGTGCCAGCAGCGTAGCGGGAGGGCCGGAGACCCAGTACTTC. This chain links TRBV9 with TRBJ2-5, with 8 bases lining up with TRBD2. This CDR3 comprises 14 residues. From germline, CDR1 is SGDLS and CDR2 YYNGEE. Trimming cost V 0 bases and J 5 bases; bases outside gene matches: 3.

The genes are TRBV12-2 and TRBJ2-7; the D segment call TRBD1 is taken from the table without a DNA check. TRBV12-2 is assigned pseudogene status. This CDR3 comprises 14 residues. The CDR3 loop reads CASRRTNIPYEQYF. Written as DNA, the CDR3 is TGTGCAAGTCGCCGGACAAATATCCCCTACGAGCAGTACTTC.

The chain couples TRBV30 to TRBJ1-1, with D unclear. This CDR3 is 13 amino acids long. CDR1 GTSNPN and CDR2 SVGIG come from the germline V gene (reference sequence). Trimming stripped 3 bases from V and 0 bases from J, with 8 bases between. This CDR3 is CAWSPGMNTEAFF. CDR3 bases: TGTGCCTGGAGCCCAGGTATGAACACTGAAGCTTTCTTT.

The chain uses TRBV28 and TRBJ1-2, with 7 bases aligning to TRBD1. Germline CDR1 is MDHEN and CDR2 is SYDVKM. The CDR3 sequence is 16 residues long. V shed 4 bases, J shed 5 bases, and the junction held 13 bases outside the gene matches. The CDR3 spells CASSSGTETWAYGYTF. In DNA form, the CDR3 reads TGTGCCAGCAGTTCCGGGACAGAGACTTGGGCATATGGCTACACCTTC.

This rearrangement joins TRBV2 to TRBJ1-4; possible D gene TRBD1, 6 bases. Deletions cut 6 bases from V and 8 bases from J, with 10 bases between. CDR3 size: 12 residues. Germline CDR1 and CDR2: SNHLY and FYNNEI. Here the CDR3 reads CASRQGGEKLFF. CDR3 DNA sequence: TGTGCCAGCAGACAGGGCGGCGAAAAACTGTTTTTT.